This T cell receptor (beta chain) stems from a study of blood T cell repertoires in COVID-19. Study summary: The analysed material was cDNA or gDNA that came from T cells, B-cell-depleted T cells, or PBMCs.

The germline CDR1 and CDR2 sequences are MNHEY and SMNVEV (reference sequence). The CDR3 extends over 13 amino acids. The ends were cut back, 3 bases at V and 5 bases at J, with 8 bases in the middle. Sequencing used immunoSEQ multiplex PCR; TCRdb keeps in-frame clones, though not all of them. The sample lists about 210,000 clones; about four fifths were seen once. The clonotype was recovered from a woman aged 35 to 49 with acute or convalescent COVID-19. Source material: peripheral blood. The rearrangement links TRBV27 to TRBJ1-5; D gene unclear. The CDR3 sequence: CASSLKLDQPQHF. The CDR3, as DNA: TGTGCCAGCAGTTTGAAGCTAGATCAGCCCCAGCATTTT.